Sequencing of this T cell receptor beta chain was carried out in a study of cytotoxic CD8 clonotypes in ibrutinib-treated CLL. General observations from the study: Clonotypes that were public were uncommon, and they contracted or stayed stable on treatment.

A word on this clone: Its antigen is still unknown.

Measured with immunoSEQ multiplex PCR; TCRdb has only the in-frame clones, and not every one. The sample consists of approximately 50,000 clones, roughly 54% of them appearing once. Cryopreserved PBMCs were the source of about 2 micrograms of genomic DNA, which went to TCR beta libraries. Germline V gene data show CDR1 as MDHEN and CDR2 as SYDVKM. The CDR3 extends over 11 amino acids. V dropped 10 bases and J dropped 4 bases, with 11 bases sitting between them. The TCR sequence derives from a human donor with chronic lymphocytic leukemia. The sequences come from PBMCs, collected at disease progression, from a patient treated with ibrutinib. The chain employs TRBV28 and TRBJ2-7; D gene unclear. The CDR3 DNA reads TGTGCCACTAATCTTTGGTACGAGCAGTACTTC. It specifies CATNLWYEQYF. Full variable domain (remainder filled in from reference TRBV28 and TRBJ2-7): DVKVTQSSRYLVKRTGEKVFLECVQDMDHENMFWYRQDPGLGLRLIYFSYDVKMKEKGDIPEGYSVSREKKERFSLILESASTNQTSMYLCATNLWYEQYFGPGTRLTVT.